This TCR beta chain was captured by sequencing in a study of identical twins. Study-level points and caveats: Within monozygotic twins, out-of-frame TCR alpha sharing was underestimated by the models.

One entry per CDR3 protein results from TCRdb running MiXCR on the 5' RACE reads. The sample includes some 500,000 distinct CDR3 sequences, 9.6% of them seen just once. There are a few counts of this clonotype. Its antigen is currently unknown. The CDR3 covers 13 residues. Germline loops: CDR1 SGHRS, CDR2 YFSETQ. Trimming took off 2 bases at V and 3 bases at J, with 9 bases between the two ends. These same data were also listed under a study on yellow fever vaccine responses in identical twins.

Sequenced material: PBMCs. This TCR came from a woman under 30 in good health. The V and J genes are TRBV5-1 and TRBJ2-7; possibly TRBD1 for D (5 bases). For the CDR3, the DNA is TGCGCCAGCAGCTTAGCGACAGACTACGAGCAGTACTTC. Amino acid sequence: CASSLATDYEQYF.